The rows below give T cell receptor beta chains drawn from one sample of a study of pediatric ulcerative colitis. Profiled with immunoSEQ multiplex PCR; TCRdb holds only in-frame clones, not every one. The sample has 60,000 or so clones, over 70% seen once. Sequencing input: blood. The receptors come from a boy aged 10-17 years with moderate ulcerative colitis. Both conserved end residues are trimmed from each CDR3.

cdr3_aa v_call
ASSLEGHKGSGYT TRBV5-1
ASSPGGRSTGELF TRBV11-3
ASSPDVDGELF TRBV5-6
ASKTVSSQETQY TRBV19
ASSSSTGVRTGELF TRBV18
ASSLGTSGDSYEQY TRBV5-1
ASSDLRQRSEAF TRBV10-2
ATSSGRLYEQY TRBV15
ASSQDRAEQY TRBV7-2
ASPGDSGNTIY TRBV9
ASSSIPGQGAYEQY TRBV19
SVEDWRGRNEQF TRBV29-1
ASSYSWGSNQPQH TRBV6-5
ASSLTGPSGEKLF TRBV5-1
ASRPGGGTEAF TRBV27
ASSLGSVTRPQH TRBV13